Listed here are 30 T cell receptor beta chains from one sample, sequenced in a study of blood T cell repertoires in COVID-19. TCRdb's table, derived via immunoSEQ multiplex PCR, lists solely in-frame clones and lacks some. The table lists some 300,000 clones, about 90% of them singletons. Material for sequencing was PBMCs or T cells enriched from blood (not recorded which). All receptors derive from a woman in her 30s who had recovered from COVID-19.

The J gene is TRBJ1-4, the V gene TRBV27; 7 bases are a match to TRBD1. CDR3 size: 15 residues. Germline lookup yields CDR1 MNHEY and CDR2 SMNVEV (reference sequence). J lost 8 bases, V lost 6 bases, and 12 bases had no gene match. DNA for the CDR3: TGTGCCAGCAGCGCACCGGGACAGCTAACCGAAAAACTGTTTTTT. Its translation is CASSAPGQLTEKLFF.

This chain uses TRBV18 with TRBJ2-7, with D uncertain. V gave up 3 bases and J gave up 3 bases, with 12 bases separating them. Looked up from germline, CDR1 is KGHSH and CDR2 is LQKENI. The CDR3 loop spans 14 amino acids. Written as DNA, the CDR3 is TGTGCCAGCTCACCCCCGGGTACGGTCTACGAGCAGTACTTC. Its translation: CASSPPGTVYEQYF. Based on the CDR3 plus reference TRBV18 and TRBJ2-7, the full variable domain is NAGVMQNPRHLVRRRGQEARLRCSPMKGHSHVYWYRQLPEEGLKFMVYLQKENIIDESGMPKERFSAEFPKEGPSILRIQQVVRGDSAAYFCASSPPGTVYEQYFGPGTRLTVT.

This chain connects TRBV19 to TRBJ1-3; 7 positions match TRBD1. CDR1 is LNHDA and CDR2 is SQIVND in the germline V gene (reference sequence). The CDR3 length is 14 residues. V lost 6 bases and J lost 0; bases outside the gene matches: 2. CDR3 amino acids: CASSGTDSGNTIYF. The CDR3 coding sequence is TGTGCCAGTAGCGGGACAGACTCTGGAAACACCATATATTTT.

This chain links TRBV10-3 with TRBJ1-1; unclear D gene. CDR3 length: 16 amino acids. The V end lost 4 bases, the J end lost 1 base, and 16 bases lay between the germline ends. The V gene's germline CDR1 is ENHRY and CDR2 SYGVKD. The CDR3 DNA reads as TGTGCCATCAGTGGGGCCCCCAACAGCCGGAACACTGAAGCTTTCTTT. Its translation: CAISGAPNSRNTEAFF.

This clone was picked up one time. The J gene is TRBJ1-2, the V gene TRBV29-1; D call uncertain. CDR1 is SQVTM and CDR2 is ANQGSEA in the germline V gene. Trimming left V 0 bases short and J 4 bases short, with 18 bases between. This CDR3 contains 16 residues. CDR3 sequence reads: CSVEEWDRGIGYGYTF. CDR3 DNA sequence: TGCAGCGTTGAAGAGTGGGATCGGGGAATTGGCTATGGCTACACCTTC.

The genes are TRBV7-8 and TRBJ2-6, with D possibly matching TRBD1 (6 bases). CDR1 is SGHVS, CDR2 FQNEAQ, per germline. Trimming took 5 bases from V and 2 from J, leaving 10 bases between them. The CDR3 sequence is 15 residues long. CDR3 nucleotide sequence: TGTGCCAGCAGCCGCGGACAGACTGGGGCCAACGTCCTGACTTTC. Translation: CASSRGQTGANVLTF.

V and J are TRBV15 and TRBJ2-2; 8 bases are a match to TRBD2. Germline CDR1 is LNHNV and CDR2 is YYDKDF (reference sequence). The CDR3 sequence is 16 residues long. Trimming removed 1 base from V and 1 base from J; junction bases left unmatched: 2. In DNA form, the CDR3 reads TGTGCCACCAGCAGAGGGCTAGCGGGGAACACCGGGGAGCTGTTTTTT. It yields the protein CATSRGLAGNTGELFF.

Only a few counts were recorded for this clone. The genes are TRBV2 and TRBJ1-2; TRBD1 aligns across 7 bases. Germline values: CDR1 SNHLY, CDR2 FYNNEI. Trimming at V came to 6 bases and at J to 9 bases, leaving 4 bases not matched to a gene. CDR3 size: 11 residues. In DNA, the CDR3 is TGTGCCAGCAGGGAGGGACAGAGCTACACCTTC. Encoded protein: CASREGQSYTF.

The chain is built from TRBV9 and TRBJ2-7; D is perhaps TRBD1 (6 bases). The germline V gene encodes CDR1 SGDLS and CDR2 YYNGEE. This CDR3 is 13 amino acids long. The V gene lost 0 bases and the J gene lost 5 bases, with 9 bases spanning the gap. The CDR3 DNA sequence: TGTGCCAGCAGCGTAGGTCGGGACAACGAGCAGTACTTC. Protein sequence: CASSVGRDNEQYF.

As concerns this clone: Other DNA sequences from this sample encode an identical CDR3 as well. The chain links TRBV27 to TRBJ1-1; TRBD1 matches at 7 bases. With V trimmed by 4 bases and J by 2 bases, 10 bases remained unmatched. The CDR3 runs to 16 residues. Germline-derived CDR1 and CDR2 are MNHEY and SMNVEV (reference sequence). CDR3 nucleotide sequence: TGTGCCAGCAGTTGGGTTTTCGACAGGGTCAACACTGAAGCTTTCTTT. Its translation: CASSWVFDRVNTEAFF.

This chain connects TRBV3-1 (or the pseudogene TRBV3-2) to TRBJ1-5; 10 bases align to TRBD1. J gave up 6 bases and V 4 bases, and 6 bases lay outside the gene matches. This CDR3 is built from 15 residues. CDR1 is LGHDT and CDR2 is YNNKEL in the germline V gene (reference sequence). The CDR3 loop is CASSPTDRGLQPQHF. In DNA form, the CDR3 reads TGTGCCAGCAGCCCAACTGACAGGGGGCTTCAGCCCCAGCATTTT.

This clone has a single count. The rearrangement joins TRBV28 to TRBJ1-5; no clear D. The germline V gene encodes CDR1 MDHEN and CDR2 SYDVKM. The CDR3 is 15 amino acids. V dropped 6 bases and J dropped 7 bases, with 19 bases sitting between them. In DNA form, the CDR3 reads TGTGCCAGCAGCAACAAAAACCGTCCAGGACAGCCCCAGCATTTT. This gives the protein CASSNKNRPGQPQHF.

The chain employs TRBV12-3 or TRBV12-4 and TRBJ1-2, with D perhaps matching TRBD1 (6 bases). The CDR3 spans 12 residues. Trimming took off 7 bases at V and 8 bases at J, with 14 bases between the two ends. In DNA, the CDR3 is TGTGCCAGCAAACAGGGTGGGCAAGGCTACACCTTC. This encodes CASKQGGQGYTF.

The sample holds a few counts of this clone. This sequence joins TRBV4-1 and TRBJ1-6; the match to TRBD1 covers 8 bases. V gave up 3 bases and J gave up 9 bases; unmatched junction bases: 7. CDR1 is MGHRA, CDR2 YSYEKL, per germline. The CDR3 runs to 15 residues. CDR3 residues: CASSHMQGAGSPLHF. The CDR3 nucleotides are TGCGCCAGCAGCCACATGCAGGGGGCAGGTTCACCCCTCCACTTT.

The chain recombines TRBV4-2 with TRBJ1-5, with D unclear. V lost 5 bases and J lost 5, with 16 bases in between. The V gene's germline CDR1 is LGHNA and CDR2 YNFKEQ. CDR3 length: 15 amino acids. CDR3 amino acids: CASSLRLNYDQPQHF. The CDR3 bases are TGTGCCAGCAGCTTAAGACTTAACTATGATCAGCCCCAGCATTTT.

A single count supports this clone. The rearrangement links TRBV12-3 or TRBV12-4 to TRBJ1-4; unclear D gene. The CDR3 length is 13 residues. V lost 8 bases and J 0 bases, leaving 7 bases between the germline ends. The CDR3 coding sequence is TGTGCCAGCCCCGGTTCAACTAATGAAAAACTGTTTTTT. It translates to CASPGSTNEKLFF.

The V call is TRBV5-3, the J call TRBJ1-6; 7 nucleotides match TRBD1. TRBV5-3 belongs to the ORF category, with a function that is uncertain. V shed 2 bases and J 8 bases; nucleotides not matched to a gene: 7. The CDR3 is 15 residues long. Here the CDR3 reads CARSFPQGRHSPLHF. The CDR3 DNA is TGTGCCAGAAGCTTTCCACAGGGGAGGCATTCACCCCTCCACTTT.

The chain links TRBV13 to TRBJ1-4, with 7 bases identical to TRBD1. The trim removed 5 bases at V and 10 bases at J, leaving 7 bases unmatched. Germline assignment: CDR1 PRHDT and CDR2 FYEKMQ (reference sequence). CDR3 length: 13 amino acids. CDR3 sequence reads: CASSGNRGRKLFF. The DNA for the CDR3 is TGTGCCAGCAGCGGTAACAGGGGCAGAAAACTGTTTTTT.

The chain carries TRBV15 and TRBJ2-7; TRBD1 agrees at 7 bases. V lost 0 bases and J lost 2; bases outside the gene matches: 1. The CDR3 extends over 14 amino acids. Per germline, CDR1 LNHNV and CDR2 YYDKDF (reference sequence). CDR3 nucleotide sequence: TGTGCCACCAGCAGAGAACAGGGGCCCTACGAGCAGTACTTC. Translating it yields CATSREQGPYEQYF.

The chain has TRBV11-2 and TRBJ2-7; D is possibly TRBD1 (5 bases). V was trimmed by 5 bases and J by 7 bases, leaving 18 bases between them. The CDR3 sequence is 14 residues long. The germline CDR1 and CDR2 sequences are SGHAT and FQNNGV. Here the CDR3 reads CASSDWGQFREQYF. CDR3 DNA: TGTGCCAGCAGCGACTGGGGCCAGTTCCGAGAGCAGTACTTC.

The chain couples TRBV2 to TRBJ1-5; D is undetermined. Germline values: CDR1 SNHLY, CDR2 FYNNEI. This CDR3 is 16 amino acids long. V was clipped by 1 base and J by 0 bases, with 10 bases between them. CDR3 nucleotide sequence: TGTGCCAGCAGTGAAGGAGATTTCCTTAGCAATCAGCCCCAGCATTTT. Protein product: CASSEGDFLSNQPQHF.

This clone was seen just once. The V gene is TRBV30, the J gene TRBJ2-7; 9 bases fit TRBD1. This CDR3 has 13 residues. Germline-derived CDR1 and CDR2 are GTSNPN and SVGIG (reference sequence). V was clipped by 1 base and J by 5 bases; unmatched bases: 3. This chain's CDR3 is CAWSDRGLHEQYF. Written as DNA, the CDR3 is TGTGCCTGGAGTGACAGGGGGCTCCACGAGCAGTACTTC.

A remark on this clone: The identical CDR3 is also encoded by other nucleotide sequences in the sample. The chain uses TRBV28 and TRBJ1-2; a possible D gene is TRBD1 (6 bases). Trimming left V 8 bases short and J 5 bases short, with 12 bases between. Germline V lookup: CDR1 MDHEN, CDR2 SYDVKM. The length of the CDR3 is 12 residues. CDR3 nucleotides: TGTGCCAGCCTAGGGCAGGGGTATGGCTACACCTTC. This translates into CASLGQGYGYTF.

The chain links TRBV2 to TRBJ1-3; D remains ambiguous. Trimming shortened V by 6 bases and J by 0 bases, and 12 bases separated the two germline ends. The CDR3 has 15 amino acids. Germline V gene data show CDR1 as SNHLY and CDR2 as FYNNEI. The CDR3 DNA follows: TGTGCCAGCAGGACGGACGGGAGCTCTGGAAACACCATATATTTT. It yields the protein CASRTDGSSGNTIYF.

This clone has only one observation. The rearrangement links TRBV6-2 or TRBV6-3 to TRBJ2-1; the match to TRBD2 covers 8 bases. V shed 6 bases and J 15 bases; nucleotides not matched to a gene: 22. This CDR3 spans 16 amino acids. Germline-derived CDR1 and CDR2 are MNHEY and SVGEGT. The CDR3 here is CASSRPGLGVGTRLFF. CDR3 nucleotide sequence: TGTGCCAGCAGCCGACCGGGACTAGGGGTGGGTACGAGACTGTTCTTC.

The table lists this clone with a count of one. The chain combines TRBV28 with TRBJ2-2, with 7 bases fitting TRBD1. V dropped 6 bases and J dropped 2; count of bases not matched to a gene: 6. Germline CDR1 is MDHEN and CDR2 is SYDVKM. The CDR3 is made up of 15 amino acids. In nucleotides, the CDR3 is TGTGCCAGCAGGGACCGGGACAGTAACACCGGGGAGCTGTTTTTT. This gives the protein CASRDRDSNTGELFF.

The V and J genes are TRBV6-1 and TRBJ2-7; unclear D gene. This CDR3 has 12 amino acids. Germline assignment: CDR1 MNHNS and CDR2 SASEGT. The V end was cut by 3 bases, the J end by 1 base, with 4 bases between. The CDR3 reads CASSDPSYEQYF. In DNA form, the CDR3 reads TGTGCCAGCAGTGACCCATCCTACGAGCAGTACTTC.

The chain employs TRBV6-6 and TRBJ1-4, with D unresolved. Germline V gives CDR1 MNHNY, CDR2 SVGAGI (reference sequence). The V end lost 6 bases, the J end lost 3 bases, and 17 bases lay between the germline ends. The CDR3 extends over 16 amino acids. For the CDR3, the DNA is TGTGCCAGCAGGGCCGCAGCCGGGAAATCTAATGAAAAACTGTTTTTT. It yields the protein CASRAAAGKSNEKLFF.

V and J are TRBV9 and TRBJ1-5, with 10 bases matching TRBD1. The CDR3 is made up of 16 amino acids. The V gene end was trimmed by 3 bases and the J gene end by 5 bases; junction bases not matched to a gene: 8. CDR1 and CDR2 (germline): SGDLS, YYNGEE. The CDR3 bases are TGTGCCAGCAGCGCAGACAGGGGGCCGGGGGATCAGCCCCAGCATTTT. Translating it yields CASSADRGPGDQPQHF.

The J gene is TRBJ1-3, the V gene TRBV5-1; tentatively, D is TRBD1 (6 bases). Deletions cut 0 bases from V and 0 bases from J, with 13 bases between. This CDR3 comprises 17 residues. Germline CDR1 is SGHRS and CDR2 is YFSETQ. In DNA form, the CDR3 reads TGCGCCAGCAGCTTGGTTCCAGGCAGGGGCTCTGGAAACACCATATATTTT. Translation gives CASSLVPGRGSGNTIYF. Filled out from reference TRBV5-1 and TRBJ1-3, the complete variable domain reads KAGVTQTPRYLIKTRGQQVTLSCSPISGHRSVSWYQQTPGQGLQFLFEYFSETQRNKGNFPGRFSGRQFSNSRSEMNVSTLELGDSALYLCASSLVPGRGSGNTIYFGEGSWLTVV.